This T cell receptor beta chain was identified in a study of blood T cell repertoires in COVID-19. Overall study context: From the United States, Italy and Spain came samples of acute and convalescent COVID-19. Nucleic acid was either cDNA or gDNA, and it came from T cells, B-cell-depleted T cells, or PBMCs.

The CDR3 runs to 17 residues. The germline CDR1 and CDR2 sequences are LNHDA and SQIVND (reference sequence). Germline trimming cut 7 bases from V and 4 bases from J; bases unmatched to any gene: 12. In the source study's methods: Scientists estimated how many nucleated cells there were by amplifying reference gene primers. Produced via immunoSEQ multiplex PCR; TCRdb's table is partial and in-frame only. Clone size and the V and J calls come from that table; the DNA yielded D and trimming. This sample has 150,000 to 200,000 clones; less than 85% occur once, and the top ten carry 6.5% to 8.5%. The sequenced sample consisted of peripheral blood. The V gene is TRBV19, the J gene TRBJ2-6; TRBD1 aligns across 8 bases. The sequence was collected from a human donor in a cohort sampled during active COVID-19. CDR3 nucleotide sequence: TGTGCCAGTATAAAAACTCAGGGGGCCCGCGGGGCCAACGTCCTGACTTTC. It codes for CASIKTQGARGANVLTF.